What follows are 9 T cell receptor beta chains derived from one specimen sequenced in a study of T cells after yellow fever vaccination (dated by TCRdb to about 2019). Library preparation was by 5' RACE. Data came from an Illumina HiSeq 2500. TCRdb reprocessing: public reads trimmed at Q25 with fastp, clones called with MiXCR, in-frame beta chains kept. Entries are consolidated by CDR3 protein sequence, retaining the most common genes and DNA. The sample table lists 300,000 or so distinct CDR3 sequences, 10% to 15% of them with a count of one. Around 0.55% of the sample rests with the top ten. The treatment or condition tag for this specimen amounts to: live attenuated yellow fever vaccine strain. Sequenced material: CD4+ T cells sorted from PBMCs, taken 45 days after the yellow fever booster vaccination. Receptor source: a man younger than 45 who received the YFV17D yellow fever vaccine.

This clonotype has more than one count but fewer than ten. The V and J genes are TRBV7-9 and TRBJ1-1; maybe TRBD1 (5 bases). Germline V gene sequence: CDR1 SEHNR, CDR2 FQNEAQ (reference sequence). Trimming removed 10 bases at V and 3 bases at J, with 18 bases between. The CDR3 runs 14 residues. The CDR3 loop is CATRLKPTDTEAFF. The DNA of the CDR3 is TGTGCCACCCGCCTTAAGCCGACAGACACTGAAGCTTTCTTT.

This clonotype was counted a few times. V is TRBV6-1 and J is TRBJ2-3, with D possibly TRBD2 on 6 matching bases. This CDR3 has 14 residues. CDR1 MNHNS and CDR2 SASEGT come from the germline V gene. V lost 3 bases and J lost 4, with 11 bases in between. CDR3 sequence (DNA): TGTGCCAGCAGTGACCCACTAGCAGCAGATACGCAGTATTTT. This sequence encodes CASSDPLAADTQYF.

The chain uses TRBV3-1 and TRBJ2-3; D might be TRBD2 (6 bases). Trimming removed 4 bases from V and 1 base from J, with 9 bases in between. The CDR3 extends over 14 amino acids. Germline V gene sequence: CDR1 LGHDT, CDR2 YNNKEL (reference sequence). CDR3 in DNA: TGTGCCAGCAGCCGACTAGGGGGCACAGATACGCAGTATTTT. As protein: CASSRLGGTDTQYF.

The rearrangement joins TRBV5-1 to TRBJ2-1; D tentatively reads TRBD1 or TRBD2 (5 bases each). V was trimmed by 3 bases and J by 4 bases, leaving 11 bases between them. The germline V gene has CDR1 SGHRS and CDR2 YFSETQ. The CDR3 spans 14 residues. As DNA, the CDR3 is TGCGCCAGCAGCTGGGGGACGGATTACAATGAGCAGTTCTTC. Protein product: CASSWGTDYNEQFF.

This chain joins TRBV12-3 or TRBV12-4 and TRBJ1-4; D is perhaps TRBD1 (5 bases). The CDR3 has 14 residues. V lost 4 bases, J lost 8 bases, and 14 bases lay in between. CDR3 coding DNA: TGTGCCAGCAGTTGGGGGATTGGGCGCGAAAAACTGTTTTTT. Translating gives CASSWGIGREKLFF.

The chain uses TRBV4-2 and TRBJ1-3, with 9 bases lining up with TRBD1. Germline V gene sequence: CDR1 LGHNA, CDR2 YNFKEQ. V lost 0 bases to trimming and J lost 9 bases; unmatched junction nucleotides: 9. The CDR3 runs 16 residues. The DNA of the CDR3 is TGTGCCAGCAGCCAAGACCTCACAGGGGGCGCTGGCACCATATATTTT. This codes for CASSQDLTGGAGTIYF.

This clonotype was counted many times. This rearrangement joins TRBV20-1 to TRBJ2-3, with a tentative D call TRBD2 (6 bases). Trimming took off 6 bases at V and 0 bases at J, with 10 bases between the two ends. The CDR3 has 13 residues. In germline, CDR1 is DFQATT, CDR2 SNEGSKA (reference sequence). In DNA form, the CDR3 reads TGCAGTGCCCAAAGCGGGAGCACAGATACGCAGTATTTT. Translating it yields CSAQSGSTDTQYF.

The chain uses TRBV5-1 and TRBJ2-3; D is undetermined. The CDR3 totals 14 residues. Germline lookup yields CDR1 SGHRS and CDR2 YFSETQ. V lost 3 bases, J lost 2 bases, and 10 bases lay in between. CDR3 region: CASSWMTDTDTQYF. CDR3 nucleotides: TGCGCCAGCAGCTGGATGACCGACACAGATACGCAGTATTTT.

The chain joins TRBV7-9 to TRBJ1-2, with D maybe TRBD1 (5 bases). Germline CDR1 reads SEHNR; CDR2 reads FQNEAQ (reference sequence). V lost 5 bases and J lost 1, with 8 bases in between. CDR3 size: 13 residues. The CDR3 DNA reads TGTGCCAGCAGCACGACAGTTAACTATGGCTACACCTTC. Translated, it gives CASSTTVNYGYTF.